The next 28 T cell receptor beta chains were all read from a single sample in a study of tumor and adjacent non-tumor tissue in lung cancer. TCRbeta libraries were built with three rounds of nested PCR, modified from ARM-PCR. TCRdb passed the multiplex PCR reads through MiXCR, listing each CDR3 protein once. Of 90,000 to 130,000 distinct CDR3 sequences in the sample, 84% were seen once. No cell sorting was done before RNA was extracted from the tissue. Sequenced: lung tumor tissue. The receptors stem from a man in his 70s with non-small cell lung cancer.

This chain joins TRBV11-3 and TRBJ2-3; no reliable D call. The ends were cut back, 9 bases at V and 2 bases at J, with 18 bases in the middle. The CDR3 is made up of 15 amino acids. Germline loops: CDR1 SGHNT, CDR2 YENEEA. The CDR3 is CASTRLEVNTDTQYF. The CDR3 DNA reads TGTGCCAGTACCCGTCTGGAAGTAAACACAGATACGCAGTATTTT. The variable domain in full, with the rest retrieved from reference TRBV11-3 and TRBJ2-3, is EAGVVQSPRYKIIEKKQPVAFWCNPISGHNTLYWYLQNLGQGPELLIRYENEEAVDDSQLPKDRFSAERLKGVDSTLKIQPAELGDSAVYLCASTRLEVNTDTQYFGPGTRLTVL.

This clonotype turned up a few times. Given a much more abundant clone one base away, this may be a read error. CDR3 coding DNA: TGTGTCAGCAGCTTGACATTATTCGCCGGGGGTGAAGCTTTCTTT. It translates to CVSSLTLFAGGEAFF. The genes are TRBV5-4 and TRBJ1-1; D might be TRBD1 (5 bases). Per the germline V gene, CDR1 is SGHNT and CDR2 is YYREEE (reference sequence). This CDR3 contains 15 residues. The whole variable domain, remainder taken from reference TRBV5-4 and TRBJ1-1, is ETGVTQSPTHLIKTRGQQVTLRCSSQSGHNTVSWYQQALGQGPQFIFQYYREEENGRGNFPPRFSGLQFPNYSSELNVNALELDDSALYLCVSSLTLFAGGEAFFGQGTRLTVV.

This clonotype was seen only once. Sequence at one end of the junction differs from germline and may be a read error. The rearrangement uses TRBV29-1 and TRBJ2-2; tentative D call: TRBD2 (5 bases). CDR3 length: 13 amino acids. Germline V gene data show CDR1 as SQVTM and CDR2 as ANQGSEA. In nucleotides, the CDR3 is TGCAGGGTTGCGGGCGGCAACACCGCGGAGCTGTTTTTT. Its translation is CRVAGGNTAELFF.

About this clonotype itself: One end of the junction is discordant with germline, which a read error may explain. This rearrangement joins TRBV20-1 to TRBJ1-2; 9 bases match TRBD1. The CDR3 totals 15 residues. Germline loops: CDR1 DFQATT, CDR2 SNEGSKA (reference sequence). The CDR3 is CSASSGQGRLYGYAF. CDR3 DNA: TGCAGTGCTAGCTCTGGACAGGGGAGACTCTATGGCTACGCCTTC.

As for this clonotype: The junction and the germline gene differ at one end; a read error may be behind it. The chain combines TRBV4-1 with TRBJ1-2; no firm D call. This CDR3 has 13 residues. Germline CDR1 reads MGHRA; CDR2 reads YSYEKL. CDR3: CANSQERVDGYTF. CDR3 bases: TGCGCCAACAGCCAAGAAAGGGTGGATGGATACACCTTC.

A word on this clonotype: The germline gene is not matched at one end of the junction; a read error may be the cause. V gene TRBV11-1 combines with J gene TRBJ2-7, with 12 bases aligning to TRBD1. The germline CDR1 and CDR2 sequences are SGHAT and FQDESV (reference sequence). This CDR3 is 15 amino acids long. The CDR3 region is CVSSLSGQGAHEQYF. CDR3 nucleotide sequence: TGTGTCAGCAGCTTATCGGGACAGGGGGCCCACGAGCAGTACTTC.

A word on this clonotype: The junction and the germline gene differ at one end; a read error may be behind it. The chain recombines TRBV10-2 with TRBJ1-2; the D is unclear. The CDR3 sequence is 15 residues long. Per the germline V gene, CDR1 is WSHSY and CDR2 is SAAADI. CDR3 amino acids: CASSESRDQSYGYAF. CDR3 DNA: TGTGCCAGCAGTGAGTCGAGGGATCAGAGCTATGGCTACGCCTTC.

Remarks on this clonotype: Since the CDR3 does not end with the conserved phenylalanine or tryptophan, this likely comes from a read error. The rearrangement uses TRBV7-2 and TRBJ1-5; D gene uncertain. This CDR3 contains 16 residues. The germline gives CDR1 SGHTA, CDR2 FQGNSA. The CDR3 DNA is TGTGCTAGCAGCTTATTCTTCGTGGAGGGCAATCAGCCCCAGCATATT. This gives the protein CASSLFFVEGNQPQHI.

On this clonotype itself: Relative to the germline gene, one junction end is altered; a read error may explain this. The V and J genes are TRBV5-4 and TRBJ1-6; D is perhaps TRBD1 (6 bases). CDR1 is SGHNT and CDR2 is YYREEE in the germline V gene (reference sequence). This CDR3 region has 15 residues. DNA of the CDR3: TGTGCCAGCAGCCGAACAGGGAATCATAATTCACCTCTCCACTTT. Translation gives CASSRTGNHNSPLHF.

On this clonotype: The junction does not match germline at one end; this may be a read error. The chain combines TRBV6-6 with TRBJ1-5; D ambiguous. This CDR3 has 14 residues. CDR1 and CDR2 from the germline V gene are MNHNY and SVGAGI (reference sequence). CDR3 in DNA: TGTGCCAGCAGACTACACATTAGCAATCAGTCCCAGCATTTT. Translation: CASRLHISNQSQHF.

The CDR3 DNA follows: TGTGCCAGCAGTTCCACCAATCTTCTCGATCGGGATGGCTACACCTTC. This sequence encodes CASSSTNLLDRDGYTF. The chain links TRBV28 to TRBJ1-2; D not resolved. Germline loops: CDR1 MDHEN, CDR2 SYDVKM. Trimming pared 4 bases from V and 6 bases from J, leaving 21 bases between. There are 16 residues in the CDR3.

Concerning this clonotype: The junction departs from germline at one end; a sequencing error may be responsible. The chain links TRBV29-1 to TRBJ1-2; the D gene is possibly TRBD1 (5 bases). Per germline, CDR1 SQVTM and CDR2 ANQGSEA. The CDR3 spans 17 residues. CDR3 residues: CSVEEYVQGHTNYGYIF. In DNA form, the CDR3 reads TGTAGTGTTGAAGAGTACGTTCAGGGCCATACTAACTATGGCTACATCTTC.

Details on this clonotype: This may be a read error: a much more frequent sequence differs by one nucleotide. The genes are TRBV6-1 and TRBJ2-2; 7 positions match TRBD1. The V gene's germline CDR1 is MNHNS and CDR2 SASEGT. The length of the CDR3 is 17 residues. V dropped 9 bases and J dropped 6; count of bases not matched to a gene: 19. The CDR3 spells CARRPSGKQGYPGELFF. For the CDR3, the DNA is TGTGCCAGGAGACCTTCTGGGAAACAGGGGTACCCCGGGGAGCTGTTTTTT.

A remark on this clonotype: The junction and the germline gene differ at one end; a read error may be behind it. The CDR3 loop reads CANSLGAGTKNIQYF. Here the CDR3 DNA reads TGTGCCAACAGCTTAGGAGCGGGAACTAAAAACATTCAGTATTTC. The V gene is TRBV11-2, the J gene TRBJ2-4; 7 nucleotides agree with TRBD2. Germline lookup yields CDR1 SGHAT and CDR2 FQNNGV. CDR3 length: 15 residues.

A note on this clonotype: The junction does not match germline at one end; this may be a read error. The chain is built from TRBV20-1 and TRBJ2-7, with TRBD1 matching over 8 bases. Germline V gives CDR1 DFQATT, CDR2 SNEGSKA (reference sequence). The CDR3 loop spans 14 amino acids. The CDR3 here is CSATRDRRLYEHYF. Written as DNA, the CDR3 is TGCAGTGCTACCAGGGACAGGCGGTTGTACGAGCATTACTTC.

This chain links TRBV11-2 with TRBJ2-2; TRBD2 agrees at 7 bases. CDR3 length: 15 amino acids. The germline V gene has CDR1 SGHAT and CDR2 FQNNGV. V was clipped by 5 bases and J by 5 bases; unmatched bases: 8. The CDR3 DNA sequence: TGTGCCAGCAGCCCCCTAGCGGCGTTGACCGGGGAGCTGTTTTTT. Encoded protein: CASSPLAALTGELFF.

With regard to this clonotype: Given the absence of the conserved phenylalanine or tryptophan at the CDR3 end, a read error is likely. This chain connects TRBV11-3 to TRBJ2-7; D may be TRBD1 (5 bases). The length of the CDR3 is 15 residues. V lost 2 bases to trimming and J lost 6 bases, with 17 bases between them. CDR1 is SGHNT, CDR2 YENEEA, per germline. CDR3 residues: CASSLNGAHAREQYS. CDR3 bases: TGTGCCAGCAGCTTAAATGGGGCCCATGCTCGCGAGCAGTACTCC.

The chain couples TRBV11-3 to TRBJ2-1, with D uncertain. V was pared by 2 bases and J by 14 bases, with 31 bases between. CDR3 length: 18 amino acids. Germline values: CDR1 SGHNT, CDR2 YENEEA. The CDR3 loop is CASSLHRYDWASDNGKFF. CDR3 DNA sequence: TGTGCCAGCAGCTTACATAGATATGACTGGGCCTCCGACAATGGGAAGTTCTTC.

The chain has TRBV29-1 and TRBJ2-2; 9 positions match TRBD2. The J segment lost 15 bases and the V segment lost 7 bases, leaving 18 bases of the junction unmatched. The germline gives CDR1 SQVTM, CDR2 ANQGSEA. The CDR3 totals 14 residues. The CDR3 is CSALGTSFTGEMFF. The CDR3 DNA sequence: TGCAGCGCATTAGGGACTAGCTTCACCGGGGAAATGTTTTTT.

This clonotype has more than one count but fewer than ten. Its ends do not fully match the called genes, so a read error is possible. CDR3 in DNA: TGTGCCAGCAGTGATCTCGGGATAGCGACCTACGAGCAGTATTTC. Translation: CASSDLGIATYEQYF. V is TRBV6-1 and J is TRBJ2-7, with a possible D match to TRBD2 (5 bases). This CDR3 is 15 amino acids long. Germline lookup yields CDR1 MNHNS and CDR2 SASEGT.

Turning to this clonotype: A junction boundary mismatches the germline segment, possibly from a read error. The chain recombines TRBV10-1 with TRBJ1-2; D not resolved. From germline, CDR1 is WNHNN and CDR2 SYGVQD (reference sequence). The CDR3 loop spans 13 amino acids. CDR3 nucleotides: TGCGCTAGCAGTGGTAACCCAAACTATGGCTACACCTTC. Translation gives CASSGNPNYGYTF.

This clonotype was detected only a few times. The chain is built from TRBV12-3 or TRBV12-4 and TRBJ1-6; 11 nucleotides agree with TRBD1. CDR3 size: 16 residues. The V segment lost 11 bases and the J segment 3 bases; nucleotides outside the gene matches: 9. DNA for the CDR3: TGTGCCGGCACTTCTGGGACAGGGGGCTATAATTCACCCCTCCACTTT. It translates to CAGTSGTGGYNSPLHF.

On this clonotype itself: An end of the junction differs from the germline gene, which may be a read error. The chain links TRBV6-1 to TRBJ1-2; D is uncertain. The CDR3 spans 12 residues. Per the germline V gene, CDR1 is MNHNS and CDR2 is SASEGT. CDR3 residues: CTSSDRFCGYTF. The CDR3 DNA is TGTACCAGCAGTGACCGTTTCTGTGGCTACACCTTC.

The chain employs TRBV13 and TRBJ2-7; TRBD2 aligns across 13 bases. The germline V gene encodes CDR1 PRHDT and CDR2 FYEKMQ (reference sequence). The CDR3 extends over 16 amino acids. The trim removed 8 bases at V and 5 bases at J, leaving 12 bases unmatched. Written as DNA, the CDR3 is TGTGCCAGCGGGAGGGAGGGACTAGCGGGGATCAACGAGCAGTACTTC. As protein: CASGREGLAGINEQYF.

The table lists this clonotype with many counts. This chain joins TRBV28 and TRBJ2-1; TRBD2 matches at 11 bases. CDR1 is MDHEN and CDR2 is SYDVKM in the germline V gene. Losses at the gene ends were 7 bases for V and 8 bases for J; bases not matched to a gene: 16. There are 17 residues in the CDR3. DNA of the CDR3: TGTGCCAGCAACGTAAACGCGGGGCTAGCGGGAGGAGATGAGCAGTTCTTC. Translation gives CASNVNAGLAGGDEQFF. Drawing the rest from reference TRBV28 and TRBJ2-1, the complete variable domain is DVKVTQSSRYLVKRTGEKVFLECVQDMDHENMFWYRQDPGLGLRLIYFSYDVKMKEKGDIPEGYSVSREKKERFSLILESASTNQTSMYLCASNVNAGLAGGDEQFFGPGTRLTVL.

As regards this clonotype: An end of the junction does not agree with germline; a read error may underlie this. This sequence joins TRBV2 and TRBJ2-7; a weak D match, TRBD2 (6 bases). The CDR3 is 16 residues long. In germline, CDR1 is SNHLY, CDR2 FYNNEI. CDR3 loop: CASSEAIRGVLSEQYF. CDR3 DNA sequence: TGTGCCAGTAGTGAAGCGATCCGCGGGGTGCTATCCGAGCAGTACTTC. The complete variable domain, with remaining parts taken from reference TRBV2 and TRBJ2-7, reads EPEVTQTPSHQVTQMGQEVILRCVPISNHLYFYWYRQILGQKVEFLVSFYNNEISEKSEIFDDQFSVERPDGSNFTLKIRSTKLEDSAMYFCASSEAIRGVLSEQYFGPGTRLTVT.

J is TRBJ1-2 and V is TRBV12-3 or TRBV12-4; TRBD1 matches at 8 bases. The CDR3 covers 14 residues. Trimming removed 6 bases from V and 3 bases from J; junction bases left unmatched: 6. The CDR3 spells CASSGQGRYYGYTF. CDR3 DNA: TGTGCCAGCAGCGGACAGGGACGGTACTATGGCTACACCTTC.

Of note for this clonotype: The conserved phenylalanine or tryptophan normally closing the CDR3 is absent here, so this likely arose from a read error. The CDR3 region is CTSNLMVGAMNTEAFL. The CDR3 DNA follows: TGTACCAGCAACTTAATGGTTGGGGCTATGAACACTGAAGCTTTCTTA. The V and J genes are TRBV11-3 and TRBJ1-1; D possibly corresponds to TRBD1 (5 bases). Germline loops: CDR1 SGHNT, CDR2 YENEEA. The CDR3 totals 16 residues.